The rows below give T cell receptor beta chains drawn from one sample of a study of T cell responses to AZD1222 COVID-19 vaccine. Libraries were prepared by immunoSEQ multiplex PCR; TCRdb keeps only in-frame clonotypes and omits some of them. This sample yields about 170,000 clones, of which about 92% are seen a single time; roughly 3.9% belongs to the top ten. Source: peripheral blood, taken on day 0 of AZD1222 vaccination. All receptors derive from an adult in good health. The CDR3 runs from the conserved cysteine through the conserved F or W. The order of the fields is CDR3 protein, V gene, J gene, D gene. D genes are given only for firm matches.

CDR3 protein: CASSHRTWTAYEQYF
V gene: TRBV3-1/TRBV3-2
J gene: TRBJ2-7
D gene: NA

CDR3 protein: CASNSESAEAFF
V gene: TRBV5-8
J gene: TRBJ1-1
D gene: NA

CDR3 protein: CSVAWNTEAFF
V gene: TRBV29-1
J gene: TRBJ1-1
D gene: NA

CDR3 protein: CASSSSISGNTIYF
V gene: TRBV13
J gene: TRBJ1-3
D gene: NA

CDR3 protein: CASSLLARGAEAFF
V gene: TRBV28
J gene: TRBJ1-1
D gene: NA

CDR3 protein: CASILAGGFTGELFF
V gene: TRBV27
J gene: TRBJ2-2
D gene: TRBD2

CDR3 protein: CASSAPATYEQYF
V gene: TRBV5-6
J gene: TRBJ2-7
D gene: NA

CDR3 protein: CASSRDSGYGYTF
V gene: TRBV2
J gene: TRBJ1-2
D gene: TRBD1

CDR3 protein: CASSEEHGGGNTIYF
V gene: TRBV6-1
J gene: TRBJ1-3
D gene: NA

CDR3 protein: CASSSRGTGGETQYF
V gene: TRBV7-9
J gene: TRBJ2-5
D gene: TRBD1

CDR3 protein: CASSAVLQGATGELFF
V gene: TRBV18
J gene: TRBJ2-2
D gene: TRBD1

CDR3 protein: CASSQGVRYGTEAFF
V gene: TRBV3-1/TRBV3-2
J gene: TRBJ1-1
D gene: NA

CDR3 protein: CASSQGQGSNQPQHF
V gene: TRBV3-1/TRBV3-2
J gene: TRBJ1-5
D gene: NA

CDR3 protein: CAREGFQDYQPQHF
V gene: TRBV6-5
J gene: TRBJ1-5
D gene: NA

CDR3 protein: CASSDMPRNEQFF
V gene: TRBV10-1
J gene: TRBJ2-1
D gene: NA

CDR3 protein: CASSLDAQGTEAFF
V gene: TRBV19
J gene: TRBJ1-1
D gene: NA

CDR3 protein: CASSQGQANTEAFF
V gene: TRBV18
J gene: TRBJ1-1
D gene: TRBD1

CDR3 protein: CASSEIRNQPQHF
V gene: TRBV19
J gene: TRBJ1-5
D gene: NA

CDR3 protein: CASSVFGGNHNEQFF
V gene: TRBV11-2
J gene: TRBJ2-1
D gene: NA

CDR3 protein: CASSSGRYGYTF
V gene: TRBV11-2
J gene: TRBJ1-2
D gene: NA

CDR3 protein: CAISGGWDEQFF
V gene: TRBV10-3
J gene: TRBJ2-1
D gene: NA

CDR3 protein: CASSLNAGGTEAFF
V gene: TRBV27
J gene: TRBJ1-1
D gene: NA

CDR3 protein: CASSPGQGARNTEAFF
V gene: TRBV4-1
J gene: TRBJ1-1
D gene: TRBD1

CDR3 protein: CSVGGSNQPQHF
V gene: TRBV29-1
J gene: TRBJ1-5
D gene: NA

CDR3 protein: CASSGTRTGMNTEAFF
V gene: TRBV19
J gene: TRBJ1-1
D gene: TRBD1

CDR3 protein: CASSESGGMNTEAFF
V gene: TRBV10-1
J gene: TRBJ1-1
D gene: TRBD1

CDR3 protein: CASSVVGTGGQAFF
V gene: TRBV9
J gene: TRBJ1-1
D gene: TRBD1

CDR3 protein: CSGRADTEAFF
V gene: TRBV29-1
J gene: TRBJ1-1
D gene: NA

CDR3 protein: CASRTTVSSYNSPLHF
V gene: TRBV27
J gene: TRBJ1-6
D gene: NA

CDR3 protein: CASSSTKTGFHNSPLHF
V gene: TRBV27
J gene: TRBJ1-6
D gene: TRBD1

CDR3 protein: CASSLRGAPYNEQFF
V gene: TRBV13
J gene: TRBJ2-1
D gene: NA

CDR3 protein: CASSVSGGNEKLFF
V gene: TRBV9
J gene: TRBJ1-4
D gene: TRBD1

CDR3 protein: CASSQVLVKGPYEQYF
V gene: TRBV4-1
J gene: TRBJ2-7
D gene: NA

CDR3 protein: CASSIAVNYGYTF
V gene: TRBV19
J gene: TRBJ1-2
D gene: NA

CDR3 protein: CASSYPSEAQETQYF
V gene: TRBV28
J gene: TRBJ2-5
D gene: NA

CDR3 protein: CASSFTIAGGNTGELFF
V gene: TRBV7-8
J gene: TRBJ2-2
D gene: TRBD2

CDR3 protein: CASSYVGRNTEAFF
V gene: TRBV6-5
J gene: TRBJ1-1
D gene: NA

CDR3 protein: CASDWGEAFF
V gene: TRBV6-5
J gene: TRBJ1-1
D gene: NA

CDR3 protein: CASSQGGGELFF
V gene: TRBV3-1/TRBV3-2
J gene: TRBJ2-2
D gene: NA

CDR3 protein: CASKGGIAWYGYTF
V gene: TRBV10-2
J gene: TRBJ1-2
D gene: TRBD1

CDR3 protein: CAIRQGPGGELFF
V gene: TRBV10-3
J gene: TRBJ2-2
D gene: NA

CDR3 protein: CASSPEENTIYF
V gene: TRBV3-1/TRBV3-2
J gene: TRBJ1-3
D gene: NA

CDR3 protein: CASSRNTIYF
V gene: TRBV28
J gene: TRBJ1-3
D gene: NA

CDR3 protein: CASSERGHMNTEAFF
V gene: TRBV6-1
J gene: TRBJ1-1
D gene: NA

CDR3 protein: CASSARGSLSYEQYF
V gene: TRBV6-2/TRBV6-3
J gene: TRBJ2-7
D gene: NA

CDR3 protein: CASRMGARGPYEQYF
V gene: TRBV5-1
J gene: TRBJ2-7
D gene: NA

CDR3 protein: CASSTWGPGSGEQYF
V gene: TRBV5-5
J gene: TRBJ2-7
D gene: NA